These T cell receptor beta chains were read from a single sample in a study of cytomegalovirus exposure and HLA in healthy donors. Here immunoSEQ multiplex PCR was the method, and the copy in TCRdb shows in-frame clones only, minus some. The repertoire consists of approximately 100,000 clones, with 60% to 85% occurring once and the leading ten covering 2.5% to 3%. The sample was PBMCs. These receptors came from a male donor in good health and CMV-seropositive. CDR3s include the opening cysteine and the closing phenylalanine or tryptophan. A D gene is named only where the DNA matches it firmly. Clone sizes are given selectively: once, few, many, or a class where the clone is expanded.

>TRBJ2-3|TRBD2|TRBV6-5|-
CASSRTSGGDTQYF
TGTGCCAGCAGTAGAACTAGCGGGGGGGATACGCAGTATTTT
>TRBJ1-1|-|TRBV6-6|-
CASSYSWNTEAFF
TGTGCCAGCAGTTACTCCTGGAACACTGAAGCTTTCTTT
>TRBJ1-5|-|TRBV28|-
CASSQGAGFSPQNF
TGTGCCAGCAGTCAAGGGGCGGGATTCAGCCCCCAGAATTTT
>TRBJ1-1|-|TRBV4-1|-
CASSQELIPWQSNMNTEAFF
TGCGCCAGCAGCCAAGAGTTGATCCCCTGGCAGTCGAACATGAACACTGAAGCTTTCTTT
>TRBJ2-3|-|TRBV9|-
CASSVGSPSLTDTQYF
TGTGCCAGCAGCGTAGGTTCCCCCTCCCTCACAGATACGCAGTATTTT
>TRBJ2-7|TRBD2|TRBV15|-
CATSSLRASGEEQYF
TGTGCCACCAGCAGCCTAAGGGCTAGCGGGGAAGAGCAGTACTTC
>TRBJ1-2|-|TRBV19|few
CATLQISRQQGQKLGYTF
TGTGCCACACTCCAAATCTCCCGCCAACAGGGACAAAAGTTGGGCTACACCTTC
>TRBJ2-2|-|TRBV10-1|-
CASTKPDRNTGELFF
TGCGCCAGCACCAAACCCGACAGGAACACCGGGGAGCTGTTTTTT
>TRBJ1-5|-|TRBV5-5|few
CASSLQAGVNQPQHF
TGTGCCAGCAGCTTACAGGCAGGGGTCAATCAGCCCCAGCATTTT
>TRBJ1-4|-|TRBV29-1|-
CSVSFRGGSNEKLFF
TGCAGCGTTTCTTTTCGAGGAGGGTCAAATGAAAAACTGTTTTTT
>TRBJ2-3|TRBD2|TRBV7-9|-
CASSGRLAGGNTDTQYF
TGTGCCAGCAGCGGAAGACTAGCGGGGGGCAACACAGATACGCAGTATTTT
>TRBJ2-1|TRBD2|TRBV29-1|-
CSVESGLAGEDEQFF
TGCAGCGTTGAGTCTGGTCTAGCGGGAGAAGATGAGCAGTTCTTC
>TRBJ2-2|TRBD2|TRBV5-1|once
CASSLVLAGFTGELFF
TGCGCCAGCAGCTTGGTTCTAGCGGGGTTTACCGGGGAGCTGTTTTTT
>TRBJ1-5|-|TRBV28|-
CASLSPSNQPQHF
TGTGCCAGCCTTTCCCCTAGCAATCAGCCCCAGCATTTT
>TRBJ2-7|TRBD1|TRBV6-5|-
CASSYRPGQRYEQYF
TGTGCCAGCAGTTATAGACCGGGACAGAGATACGAGCAGTACTTC
>TRBJ1-4|-|TRBV6-6|-
CASRLQRSIEKLFF
TGTGCCAGCAGGCTACAGCGGTCTATAGAAAAACTGTTTTTT
>TRBJ2-1|TRBD2|TRBV6-5|-
CASSYSLAGYNEQFF
TGTGCCAGCAGTTACTCGTTAGCGGGATACAATGAGCAGTTCTTC
>TRBJ1-5|-|TRBV19|-
CASSTRTAENQPQHF
TGTGCCAGTAGTACCAGGACAGCCGAGAATCAGCCCCAGCATTTT
>TRBJ2-3|TRBD1|TRBV27|once
CASSLAGTGPPSTDTQYF
TGTGCCAGCAGTTTAGCTGGGACAGGCCCTCCTAGCACAGATACGCAGTATTTT
>TRBJ2-7|TRBD2|TRBV5-1|-
CASSVIAGGRNEQYF
TGCGCCAGCAGCGTAATAGCGGGAGGGCGGAACGAGCAGTACTTC
>TRBJ1-5|-|TRBV28|-
CASRSGQYNQPQHF
TGTGCCAGCAGATCCGGACAGTACAATCAGCCCCAGCATTTT
>TRBJ1-5|-|TRBV30|-
CAWSYLGRERQPQHF
TGTGCCTGGAGTTACCTTGGCAGGGAACGGCAGCCCCAGCATTTT
>TRBJ2-4|-|TRBV5-1|-
CASRLTPSLENIQYF
TGCGCCAGCAGACTCACCCCCTCCTTAGAAAACATTCAGTACTTC
>TRBJ2-5|TRBD2|TRBV5-1|-
CASSLFGGGNKETQYF
TGCGCCAGCAGCTTGTTTGGCGGGGGGAATAAAGAGACCCAGTACTTC
>TRBJ2-1|-|TRBV5-1|-
CASSLESTYNEQFF
TGCGCCAGCAGCTTGGAATCTACTTACAATGAGCAGTTCTTC
>TRBJ2-3|-|TRBV4-1|-
CASSQGVSGYTDTQYF
TGCGCCAGCAGCCAAGGGGTTTCGGGTTACACAGATACGCAGTATTTT
>TRBJ2-3|-|TRBV19|-
CASSITGRSTDTQYF
TGTGCCAGTAGTATTACAGGACGGAGCACAGATACGCAGTATTTT
>TRBJ2-3|-|TRBV4-3|-
CASSPGPTTGSVTDTQYF
TGCGCCAGCAGCCCCGGACCTACCACGGGATCAGTTACAGATACGCAGTATTTT
>TRBJ1-2|TRBD1|TRBV9|-
CASSPGTGTMNYGYTF
TGTGCCAGCAGCCCCGGGACAGGGACCATGAACTATGGCTACACCTTC
>TRBJ2-6|TRBD1|TRBV7-2|-
CASRSGTGVSGANVLTF
TGTGCCAGCAGGTCCGGGACAGGGGTGTCTGGGGCCAACGTCCTGACTTTC
>TRBJ1-6|TRBD1|TRBV29-1|-
CSVGDREHSPLHF
TGCAGCGTGGGGGACAGGGAGCATTCACCCCTCCACTTT
>TRBJ2-7|-|TRBV7-8|-
CASSSWGRLSYEQYF
TGTGCCAGCAGCTCCTGGGGCCGCCTCTCCTACGAGCAGTACTTC
>TRBJ2-7|-|TRBV16|-
CASSQSQWRDDEQYF
TGTGCCAGCAGCCAATCACAGTGGCGGGACGACGAGCAGTACTTC
>TRBJ2-7|TRBD1|TRBV5-1|once
CASSTGGRNPYEQYF
TGCGCCAGCAGCACAGGGGGCCGGAACCCCTACGAGCAGTACTTC
>TRBJ1-4|-|TRBV21-1|-
CASSTLPEKLFF
TGTGCCAGCAGCACCCTACCGGAAAAACTGTTTTTT
>TRBJ2-1|TRBD2|TRBV6-1|-
CASSALAGGSYNEQFF
TGTGCCAGCAGTGCGCTAGCGGGGGGCTCCTACAATGAGCAGTTCTTC
>TRBJ2-5|TRBD2|TRBV5-1|few
CASSLRLAGNQETQYF
TGCGCCAGCAGCTTAAGACTAGCGGGGAACCAAGAGACCCAGTACTTC